A single T cell receptor beta chain is shown here with its context. The CDR3 has 18 amino acids. Germline lookup yields CDR1 LNHDA and CDR2 SQIVND (reference sequence). The trim removed 7 bases at V and 5 bases at J, leaving 16 bases unmatched. The data were produced by immunoSEQ multiplex PCR, yet TCRdb's version contains in-frame clones alone and is incomplete. The table records about 660,000 clones, approximately 90% of them present only once. This record belongs to a study of shared T cell receptors in the human thymus. These data were also filed under a second study, of human thymus T cells.

V gene TRBV19 combines with J gene TRBJ2-7, with 14 bases aligning to TRBD2. This clonotype originated in a boy younger than two with a congenital heart defect. The source material was thymocytes. The CDR3 sequence is CASNMGQGTSGRIHEQYF. Here the CDR3 DNA reads TGTGCCAGTAATATGGGACAGGGGACTAGCGGGAGAATCCACGAGCAGTACTTC.